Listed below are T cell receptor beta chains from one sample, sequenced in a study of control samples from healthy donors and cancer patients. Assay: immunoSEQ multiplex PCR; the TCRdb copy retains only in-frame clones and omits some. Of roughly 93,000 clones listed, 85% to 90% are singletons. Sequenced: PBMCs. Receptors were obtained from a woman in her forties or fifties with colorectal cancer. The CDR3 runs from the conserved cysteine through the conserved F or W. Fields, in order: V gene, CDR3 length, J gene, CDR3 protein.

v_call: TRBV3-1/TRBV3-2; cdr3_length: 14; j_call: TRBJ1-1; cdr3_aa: CASSHQGARTEAFF
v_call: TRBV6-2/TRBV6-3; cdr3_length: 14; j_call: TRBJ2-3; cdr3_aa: CASSGSTSTDTQYF
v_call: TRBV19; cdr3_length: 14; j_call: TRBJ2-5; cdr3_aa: CASSRGGHPGTQYF
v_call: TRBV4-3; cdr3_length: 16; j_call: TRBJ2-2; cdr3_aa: CASSQEEGGRTGELFF
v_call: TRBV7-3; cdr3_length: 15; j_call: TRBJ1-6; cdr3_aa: CASSATGSYNSPLHF
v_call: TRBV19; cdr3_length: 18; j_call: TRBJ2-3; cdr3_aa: CASSIVQSVKPSTDTQYF
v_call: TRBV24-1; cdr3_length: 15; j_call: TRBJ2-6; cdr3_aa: CATSDSVLGANVLTF
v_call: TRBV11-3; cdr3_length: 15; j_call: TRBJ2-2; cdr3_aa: CASSSQGANTGELFF
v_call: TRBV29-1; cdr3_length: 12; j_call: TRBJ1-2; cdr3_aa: CSVRDREYGYTF
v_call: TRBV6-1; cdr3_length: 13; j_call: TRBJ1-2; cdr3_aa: CASSETTNYGYTF
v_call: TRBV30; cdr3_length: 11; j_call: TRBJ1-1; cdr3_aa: CAYNRETEAFF
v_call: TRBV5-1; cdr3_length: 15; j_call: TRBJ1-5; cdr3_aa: CASSLAGAGNQPQHF
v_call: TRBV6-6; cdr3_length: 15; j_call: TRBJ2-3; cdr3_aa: CASSPSSGVTDTQYF
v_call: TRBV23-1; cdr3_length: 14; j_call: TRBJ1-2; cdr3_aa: CASSQRQVNYGYTF
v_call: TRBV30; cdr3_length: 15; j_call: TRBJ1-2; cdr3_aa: CAWRWGTGDTGGYTF
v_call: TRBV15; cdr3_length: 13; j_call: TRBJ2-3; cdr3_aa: CATSPQAGDTQYF
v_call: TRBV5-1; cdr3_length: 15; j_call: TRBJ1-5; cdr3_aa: CASSKTTGGDQPQHF
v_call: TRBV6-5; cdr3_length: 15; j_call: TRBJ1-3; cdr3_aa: CASSPGQGAGNTIYF
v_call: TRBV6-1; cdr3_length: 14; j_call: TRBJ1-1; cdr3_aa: CASSEQGASGEAFF
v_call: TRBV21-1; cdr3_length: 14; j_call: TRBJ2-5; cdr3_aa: CASVGHRGQETQYF
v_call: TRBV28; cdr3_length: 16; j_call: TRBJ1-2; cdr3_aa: CASSLGAAPLGYGYTF
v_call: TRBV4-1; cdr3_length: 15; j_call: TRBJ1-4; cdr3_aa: CASSRSRGRLEKLFF
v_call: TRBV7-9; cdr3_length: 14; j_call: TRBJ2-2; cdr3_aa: CASSSDWNTGELFF
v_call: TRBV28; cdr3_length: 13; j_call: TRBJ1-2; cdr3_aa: CASKEGGNYGYTF
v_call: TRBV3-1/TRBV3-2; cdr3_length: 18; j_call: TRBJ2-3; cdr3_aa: CASSHLLGLAVSTDTQYF